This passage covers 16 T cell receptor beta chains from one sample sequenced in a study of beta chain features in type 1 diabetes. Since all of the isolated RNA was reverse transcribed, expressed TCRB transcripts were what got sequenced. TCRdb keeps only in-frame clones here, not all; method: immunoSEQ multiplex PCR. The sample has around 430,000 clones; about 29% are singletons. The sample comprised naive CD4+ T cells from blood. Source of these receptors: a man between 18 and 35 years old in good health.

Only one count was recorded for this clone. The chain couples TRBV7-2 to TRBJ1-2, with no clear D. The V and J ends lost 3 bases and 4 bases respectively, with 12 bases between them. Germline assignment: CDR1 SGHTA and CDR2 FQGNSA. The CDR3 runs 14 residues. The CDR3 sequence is CASSFDGRSYGYTF. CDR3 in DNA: TGTGCCAGCAGCTTTGACGGAAGATCCTATGGCTACACCTTC.

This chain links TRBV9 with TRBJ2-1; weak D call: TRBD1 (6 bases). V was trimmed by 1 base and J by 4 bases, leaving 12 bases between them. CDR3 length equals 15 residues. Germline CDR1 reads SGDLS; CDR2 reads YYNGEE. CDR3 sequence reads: CASSVLPQGYNEQFF. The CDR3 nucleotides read TGTGCCAGCAGCGTACTCCCGCAGGGGTACAATGAGCAGTTCTTC.

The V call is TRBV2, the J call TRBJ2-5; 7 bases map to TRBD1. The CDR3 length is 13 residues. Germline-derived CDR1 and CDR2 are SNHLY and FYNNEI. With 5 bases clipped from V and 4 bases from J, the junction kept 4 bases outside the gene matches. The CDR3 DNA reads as TGTGCCAGCAGTAAGGGACAGAGAGAGACCCAGTACTTC. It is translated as CASSKGQRETQYF.

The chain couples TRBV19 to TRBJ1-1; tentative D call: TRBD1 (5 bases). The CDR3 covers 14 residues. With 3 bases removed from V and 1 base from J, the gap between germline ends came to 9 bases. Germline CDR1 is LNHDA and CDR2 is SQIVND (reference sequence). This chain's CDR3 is CASSMSRANTEAFF. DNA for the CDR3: TGTGCCAGTAGTATGTCCAGGGCGAACACTGAAGCTTTCTTT.

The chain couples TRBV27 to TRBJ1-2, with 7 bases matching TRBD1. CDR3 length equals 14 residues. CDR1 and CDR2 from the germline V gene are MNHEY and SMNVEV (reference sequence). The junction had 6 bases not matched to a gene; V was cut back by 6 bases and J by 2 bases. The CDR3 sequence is CASRDWDSNYGYTF. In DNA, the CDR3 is TGTGCCAGCAGGGATTGGGACAGCAACTATGGCTACACCTTC.

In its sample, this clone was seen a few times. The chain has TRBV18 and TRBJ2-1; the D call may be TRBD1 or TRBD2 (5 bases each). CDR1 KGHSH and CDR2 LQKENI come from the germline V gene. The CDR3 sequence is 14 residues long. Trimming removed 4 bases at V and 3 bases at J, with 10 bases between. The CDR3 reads CASSQPGRYNEQFF. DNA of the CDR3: TGTGCCAGCTCACAGCCGGGGCGCTACAATGAGCAGTTCTTC.

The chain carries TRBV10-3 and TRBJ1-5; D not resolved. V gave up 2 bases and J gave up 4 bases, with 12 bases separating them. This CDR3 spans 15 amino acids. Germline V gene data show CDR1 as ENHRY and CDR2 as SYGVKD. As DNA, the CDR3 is TGTGCCATCAGTGAGATGGGCAGTTTTAATCAGCCCCAGCATTTT. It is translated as CAISEMGSFNQPQHF.

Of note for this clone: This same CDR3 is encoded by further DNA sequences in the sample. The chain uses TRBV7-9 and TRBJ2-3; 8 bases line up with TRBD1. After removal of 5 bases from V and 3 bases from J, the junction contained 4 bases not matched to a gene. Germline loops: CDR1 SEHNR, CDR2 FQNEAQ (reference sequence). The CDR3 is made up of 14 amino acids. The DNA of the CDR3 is TGTGCCAGCAGCCCCCGGACAGGGACAGATACGCAGTATTTT. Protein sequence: CASSPRTGTDTQYF. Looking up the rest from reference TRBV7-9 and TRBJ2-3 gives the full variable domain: DTGVSQNPRHKITKRGQNVTFRCDPISEHNRLYWYRQTLGQGPEFLTYFQNEAQLEKSRLLSDRFSAERPKGSFSTLEIQRTEQGDSAMYLCASSPRTGTDTQYFGPGTRLTVL.

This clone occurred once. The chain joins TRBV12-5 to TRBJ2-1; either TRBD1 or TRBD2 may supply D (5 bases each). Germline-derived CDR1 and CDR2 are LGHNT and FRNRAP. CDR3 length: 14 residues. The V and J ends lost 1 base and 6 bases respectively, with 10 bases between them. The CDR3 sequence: CASGLGHGANEQFF. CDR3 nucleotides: TGTGCTAGTGGTTTGGGCCACGGGGCCAATGAGCAGTTCTTC. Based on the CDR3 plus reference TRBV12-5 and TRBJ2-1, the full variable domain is DARVTQTPRHKVTEMGQEVTMRCQPILGHNTVFWYRQTMMQGLELLAYFRNRAPLDDSGMPKDRFSAEMPDATLATLKIQPSEPRDSAVYFCASGLGHGANEQFFGPGTRLTVL.

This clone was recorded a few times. CDR3 region: CSVAEDRNYEQYF. Here the CDR3 DNA reads TGCAGCGTTGCGGAGGACAGGAACTACGAGCAGTACTTC. This sequence joins TRBV29-1 and TRBJ2-7; 7 positions match TRBD1. J lost 3 bases, V lost 4 bases, and 6 bases had no gene match. Germline-derived CDR1 and CDR2 are SQVTM and ANQGSEA. The CDR3 is made up of 13 amino acids.

This chain's CDR3 is CAWERGRGEKLFF. The CDR3 DNA sequence: TGTGCCTGGGAGAGGGGGAGGGGAGAAAAACTGTTTTTT. The genes are TRBV30 and TRBJ1-4; D perhaps matches TRBD1 (6 bases). Trimming shortened V by 5 bases and J by 8 bases, and 15 bases separated the two germline ends. The CDR3 length is 13 residues. Germline values: CDR1 GTSNPN, CDR2 SVGIG (reference sequence).

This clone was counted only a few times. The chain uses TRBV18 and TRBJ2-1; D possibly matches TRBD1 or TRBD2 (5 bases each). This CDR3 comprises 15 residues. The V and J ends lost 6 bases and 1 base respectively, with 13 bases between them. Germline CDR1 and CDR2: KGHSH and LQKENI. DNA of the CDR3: TGTGCCAGCTCCCCTGGGACGGAGTCCTACAATGAGCAGTTCTTC. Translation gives CASSPGTESYNEQFF.

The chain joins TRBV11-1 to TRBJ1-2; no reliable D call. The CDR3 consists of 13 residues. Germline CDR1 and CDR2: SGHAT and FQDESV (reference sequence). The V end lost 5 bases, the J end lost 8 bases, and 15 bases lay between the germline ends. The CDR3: CASSPPQPRGYTF. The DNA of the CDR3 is TGTGCCAGCAGCCCTCCCCAGCCTAGGGGCTACACCTTC.

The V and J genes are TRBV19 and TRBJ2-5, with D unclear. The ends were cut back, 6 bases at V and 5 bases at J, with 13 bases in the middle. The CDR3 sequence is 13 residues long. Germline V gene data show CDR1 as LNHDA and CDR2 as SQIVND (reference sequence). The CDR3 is CASSGKRAETQYF. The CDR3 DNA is TGTGCCAGTAGCGGCAAAAGAGCGGAGACCCAGTACTTC.

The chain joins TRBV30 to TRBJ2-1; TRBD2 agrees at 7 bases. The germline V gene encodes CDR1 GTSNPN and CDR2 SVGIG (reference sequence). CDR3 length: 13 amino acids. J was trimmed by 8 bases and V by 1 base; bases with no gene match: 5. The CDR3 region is CAWSGTRLHEQFF. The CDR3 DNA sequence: TGTGCCTGGAGTGGGACTAGGTTGCATGAGCAGTTCTTC.

CDR3 region: CASALSPGQETQYF. In nucleotides, the CDR3 is TGTGCCAGCGCCCTGAGTCCAGGGCAGGAGACCCAGTACTTC. The chain links TRBV28 to TRBJ2-5; TRBD1 might be the D (5 bases). The CDR3 runs 14 residues. From germline, CDR1 is MDHEN and CDR2 SYDVKM. Trimming stripped 8 bases from V and 5 bases from J, with 18 bases between.